The table lists the clone carrying this T cell receptor (beta chain) with many counts. The antigen remains unidentified. The sample is drawn from a study of T cells in Graves' hyperthyroidism and ophthalmopathy. Template material for amplifying TCR beta CDR3 regions consisted of RNA transcripts. In the first-round RT-PCR of the TCR CDR3, the HTBI primer set was used. TCRdb ran MiXCR on the multiplex PCR reads and lists one entry per CDR3 protein. The sample shows a few hundred thousand distinct CDR3 sequences, about 15% of them seen only once. V was cut by 6 bases and J by 4 bases, with 9 bases left in between. There are 12 residues in the CDR3. Study findings and constraints: The model anticipated ophthalmopathy a median around six months pre-onset. Most expanded thyroid clonotypes above 0.001 also appeared in blood.

The sequence was collected from a woman younger than 45 with Graves' hyperthyroidism that later progressed to Graves' ophthalmopathy. This chain uses TRBV12-3 or TRBV12-4 with TRBJ1-2; TRBD1 might be the D (5 bases). Input material: blood. The CDR3 DNA reads TGTGCCAGCAGAGGGGCGGTCTATGGCTACACCTTC. Encoded protein: CASRGAVYGYTF.